These 6 T cell receptor beta chains were all obtained from the same sample, sequenced in a study of CD8 T cells in Susac syndrome. An amount of RNA that ranged from 0.5 to 1 ug was reverse transcribed with random hexamers. Each CDR3 protein gets one entry after TCRdb re-called the immunoSEQ multiplex PCR reads with MiXCR. The profile shows fewer than 140,000 distinct CDR3 sequences, roughly 94% of them singletons. Sequencing input: CD8+ T cells from PBMCs. The receptors shown here come from a human donor with Susac syndrome.

This chain uses TRBV20-1 with TRBJ1-1, with D maybe TRBD1 (5 bases). V dropped 0 bases and J dropped 6 bases, with 11 bases sitting between them. CDR1 and CDR2 from the germline V gene are DFQATT and SNEGSKA (reference sequence). CDR3 length: 13 residues. The CDR3 region has the DNA TGCAGTGCTAGAGATTTAGGGGCAGCTGAAGCTTTCTTT. Protein product: CSARDLGAAEAFF.

CDR3 in amino acids: CASSGPPSDTQYF. In nucleotides, the CDR3 is TGTGCCAGCAGCGGTCCCCCGTCAGATACGCAGTATTTT. The J gene is TRBJ2-3, the V gene TRBV9, with unresolved D. CDR3 size: 13 residues. Trimming took off 3 bases at V and 4 bases at J, with 9 bases between the two ends. Germline V lookup: CDR1 SGDLS, CDR2 YYNGEE.

The V call is TRBV29-1, the J call TRBJ2-2, with 7 bases lining up with TRBD2. The CDR3 is 14 residues long. Germline CDR1 SQVTM, CDR2 ANQGSEA. V lost 5 bases, J lost 0 bases, and 3 bases stayed unmatched. DNA for the CDR3: TGCAGCGTTAGGGCGGGGGCGAACACCGGGGAGCTGTTTTTT. Protein sequence: CSVRAGANTGELFF.

CDR3 protein: CASSPSFYTEAFF. The CDR3 region has the DNA TGTGCCAGCAGCCCTTCCTTTTACACTGAAGCTTTCTTT. The V and J genes are TRBV6-2 or TRBV6-3 and TRBJ1-1; D uncertain. V was cut by 6 bases and J by 3 bases, with 11 bases left in between. The germline CDR1 and CDR2 sequences are MNHEY and SVGEGT. The CDR3 sequence is 13 residues long.

This chain uses TRBV20-1 with TRBJ2-5; 11 nucleotides align to TRBD2. The trim removed 3 bases at V and 5 bases at J, leaving 8 bases unmatched. CDR1 and CDR2 (germline): DFQATT, SNEGSKA (reference sequence). The CDR3 length is 15 residues. CDR3 loop: CSARGLAGGPETQYF. As DNA, the CDR3 is TGCAGTGCTAGGGGGTTAGCGGGGGGGCCGGAGACCCAGTACTTC.

J is TRBJ1-1 and V is TRBV12-3 or TRBV12-4; D is perhaps TRBD1 (5 bases). The CDR3 loop spans 14 amino acids. V was trimmed by 7 bases and J by 1 base, leaving 13 bases between them. CDR3 in DNA: TGTGCCAGCACTCCGGGGGAGTCGAACACTGAAGCTTTCTTT. This encodes CASTPGESNTEAFF.